Following are 14 T cell receptor beta chains from one sample sequenced in a study of T cells in Graves' hyperthyroidism and ophthalmopathy. RNA transcripts gave rise to amplified TCR beta CDR3 regions. The HTBI primer set was used in a first-round RT-PCR of the TCR CDR3. TCRdb re-called the multiplex PCR reads with MiXCR, one entry per CDR3 protein. The sample shows a few hundred thousand distinct CDR3 sequences, around 46% of them seen only once. Sequenced sample: peripheral blood or thyroid tissue (not recorded which). Every receptor here comes from a woman under 30 with Graves' hyperthyroidism.

The J gene is TRBJ2-3, the V gene TRBV7-3; TRBD2 aligns across 11 bases. Germline trimming cut 5 bases from V and 3 bases from J; bases unmatched to any gene: 7. CDR1 and CDR2 (germline): SGHTA, FQGTGA. CDR3 length: 16 amino acids. The CDR3 region is CASSLMPSGRTDTQYF. The CDR3 DNA reads TGTGCCAGCAGCCTGATGCCTAGCGGGAGGACAGATACGCAGTATTTT.

In this sample, this clonotype turned up many times. This rearrangement joins TRBV10-1 to TRBJ2-5; no clear D gene. V lost 0 bases and J lost 7, with 9 bases in between. The CDR3 contains 13 residues. The V gene's germline CDR1 is WNHNN and CDR2 SYGVQD (reference sequence). In DNA form, the CDR3 reads TGCGCCAGCAGTGAGTCGCCTGAAGGGACCCAGTACTTC. Translation: CASSESPEGTQYF.

Points on this clonotype: A read error may produce the germline difference seen at one junction end. The chain uses TRBV6-6 and TRBJ2-7; D not certain. Germline assignment: CDR1 MNHNY and CDR2 SVGAGI (reference sequence). CDR3 length: 12 residues. The CDR3 sequence is CASNTAVYGQYF. CDR3 coding DNA: TGTGCCAGCAACACCGCGGTCTACGGGCAGTACTTC.

The J gene is TRBJ2-6, the V gene TRBV29-1, with TRBD1 as a possible D gene (7 bases). Per the germline V gene, CDR1 is SQVTM and CDR2 is ANQGSEA. This CDR3 contains 17 residues. V was pared by 0 bases and J by 4 bases, with 16 bases between. This CDR3 is CSVEDQGEDGGANVLTF. The CDR3 DNA sequence: TGCAGCGTTGAAGATCAGGGGGAGGATGGAGGGGCCAACGTCCTGACTTTC. The full variable domain, in which reference TRBV29-1 and TRBJ2-6 provide the parts outside the CDR3, is SAVISQKPSRDICQRGTSLTIQCQVDSQVTMMFWYRQQPGQSLTLIATANQGSEATYESGFVIDKFPISRPNLTFSTLTVSNMSPEDSSIYLCSVEDQGEDGGANVLTFGAGSRLTVL.

V is TRBV24-1 and J is TRBJ2-5; 8 nucleotides match TRBD1. Germline V lookup: CDR1 KGHDR, CDR2 SFDVKD. V lost 4 bases, J lost 2 bases, and 5 bases stayed unmatched. This CDR3 has 15 residues. The CDR3 coding sequence is TGTGCCACCAGTGAGGTGACAGGGGATCAAGAGACCCAGTACTTC. Translation: CATSEVTGDQETQYF.

A single count supports this clonotype. J is TRBJ2-7 and V is TRBV7-9, with D unresolved. V was clipped by 4 bases and J by 1 base, with 8 bases between them. Looked up from germline, CDR1 is SEHNR and CDR2 is FQNEAQ (reference sequence). The CDR3 contains 13 residues. This CDR3 is CASSSQWSYEQYF. For the CDR3, the DNA is TGTGCCAGCAGCTCGCAGTGGTCCTACGAGCAGTACTTC.

This clonotype was recorded at least ten times. The rearrangement links TRBV2 to TRBJ2-7, with D possibly being TRBD1 (5 bases). Trimming removed 4 bases at V and 6 bases at J, with 16 bases between. This CDR3 spans 14 amino acids. The germline V gene has CDR1 SNHLY and CDR2 FYNNEI. This CDR3 is CASSVIAGYGEQYF. The CDR3 bases are TGTGCCAGCAGTGTGATTGCAGGGTACGGCGAGCAGTACTTC.

This clonotype was seen ten or more times. The rearrangement links TRBV12-3 or TRBV12-4 to TRBJ2-1; 8 nucleotides align to TRBD1. CDR3 length: 16 amino acids. V was clipped by 5 bases and J by 6 bases; unmatched bases: 12. This CDR3 reads CASSTQGAFQGNEQFF. The CDR3 bases are TGTGCCAGCAGTACTCAGGGGGCCTTCCAGGGCAATGAGCAGTTCTTC.

The table lists this clonotype with a count of one. This chain joins TRBV7-8 and TRBJ2-2; D is ambiguous. Germline CDR1 SGHVS, CDR2 FQNEAQ. CDR3 length: 14 amino acids. V lost 3 bases to trimming and J lost 6 bases, with 11 bases between them. The CDR3 nucleotides read TGTGCCAGCAGCTTGGGATTGGCGTCCGGGGAGCTGTTTTTT. Its protein is CASSLGLASGELFF. Filled out from reference TRBV7-8 and TRBJ2-2, the complete variable domain reads GAGVSQSPRYKVAKRGQDVALRCDPISGHVSLFWYQQALGQGPEFLTYFQNEAQLDKSGLPSDRFFAERPEGSVSTLKIQRTQQEDSAVYLCASSLGLASGELFFGEGSRLTVL.

The J gene is TRBJ2-7, the V gene TRBV2, with D possibly called TRBD1 or TRBD2 (5 bases each). Germline V gene lookup returns CDR1 SNHLY and CDR2 FYNNEI. V dropped 1 base and J dropped 2 bases, with 9 bases sitting between them. The CDR3 is 14 residues long. The CDR3 DNA is TGTGCCAGCAGTGAAGGGGGGATAGCCTACGAGCAGTACTTC. The encoded protein is CASSEGGIAYEQYF.

V is TRBV2 and J is TRBJ2-5; tentative D call: TRBD1 (6 bases). Germline CDR1 SNHLY, CDR2 FYNNEI. The CDR3 totals 15 residues. The ends were cut back, 7 bases at V and 5 bases at J, with 20 bases in the middle. The CDR3 sequence is CASNPGDRGIETQYF. In DNA, the CDR3 is TGTGCCAGCAACCCAGGGGATAGGGGAATCGAGACCCAGTACTTC.

This chain uses TRBV29-1 with TRBJ1-2; possible D gene TRBD1, 6 bases. The CDR3 consists of 11 residues. V was clipped by 8 bases and J by 7 bases, with 14 bases between them. Germline CDR1 is SQVTM and CDR2 is ANQGSEA. CDR3 residues: CSLEGDFGYTF. The CDR3 nucleotides read TGCAGCTTGGAGGGGGACTTTGGCTACACCTTC.

This clonotype has ten or more counts. J is TRBJ2-2 and V is TRBV29-1; 9 positions match TRBD1. The CDR3 totals 14 residues. Per the germline V gene, CDR1 is SQVTM and CDR2 is ANQGSEA. V shed 6 bases and J 4 bases; nucleotides not matched to a gene: 6. The CDR3 sequence is CSVGTGKGTGELFF. As DNA, the CDR3 is TGCAGCGTGGGGACAGGGAAAGGCACCGGGGAGCTGTTTTTT.

This clonotype was detected only a few times. The CDR3, as DNA: TGTGCCTGGAGTATCGGACAGGGGTCTTATAGCAATCAGCCCCAGCATTTT. Protein product: CAWSIGQGSYSNQPQHF. The gene calls are TRBV30 and TRBJ1-5; TRBD1 matches at 9 bases. CDR3 length: 17 residues. Trimming took 2 bases from V and 0 from J; bases not matched to a gene: 8. Looked up from germline, CDR1 is GTSNPN and CDR2 is SVGIG (reference sequence).